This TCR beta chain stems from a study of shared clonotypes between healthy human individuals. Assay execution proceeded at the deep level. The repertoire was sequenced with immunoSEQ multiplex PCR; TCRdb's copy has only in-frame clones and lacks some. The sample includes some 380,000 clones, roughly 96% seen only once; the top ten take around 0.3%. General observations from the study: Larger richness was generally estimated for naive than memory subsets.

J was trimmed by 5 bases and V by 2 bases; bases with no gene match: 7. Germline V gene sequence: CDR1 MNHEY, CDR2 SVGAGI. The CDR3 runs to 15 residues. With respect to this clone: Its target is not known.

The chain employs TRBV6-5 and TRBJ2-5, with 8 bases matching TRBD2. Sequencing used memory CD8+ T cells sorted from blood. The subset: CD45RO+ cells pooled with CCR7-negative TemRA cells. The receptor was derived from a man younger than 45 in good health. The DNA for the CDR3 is TGTGCCAGCAGTTACGGCGGGGGACTAGGGGAGACCCAGTACTTC. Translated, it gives CASSYGGGLGETQYF.